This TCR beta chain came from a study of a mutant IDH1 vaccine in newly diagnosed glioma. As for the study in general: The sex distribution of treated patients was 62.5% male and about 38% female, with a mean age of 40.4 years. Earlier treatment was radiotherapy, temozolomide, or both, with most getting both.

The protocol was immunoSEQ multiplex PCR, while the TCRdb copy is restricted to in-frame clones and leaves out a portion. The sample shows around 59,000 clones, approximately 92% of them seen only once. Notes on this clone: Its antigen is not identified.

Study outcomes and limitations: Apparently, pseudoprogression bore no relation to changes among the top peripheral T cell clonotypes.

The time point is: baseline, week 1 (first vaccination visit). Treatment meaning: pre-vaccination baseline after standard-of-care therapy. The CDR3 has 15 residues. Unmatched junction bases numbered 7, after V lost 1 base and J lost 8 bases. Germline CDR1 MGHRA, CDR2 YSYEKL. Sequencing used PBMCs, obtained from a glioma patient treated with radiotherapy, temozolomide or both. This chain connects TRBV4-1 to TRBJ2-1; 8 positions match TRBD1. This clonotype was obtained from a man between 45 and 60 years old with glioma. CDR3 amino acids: CASSQGTGRQDEQFF. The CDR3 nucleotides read TGCGCCAGCAGCCAAGGGACAGGGAGGCAGGATGAGCAGTTCTTC.